This TCR beta chain came from a study of T cell repertoires in cytomegalovirus infection. Overall study: HLA-B-restricted CMV epitopes that are well studied were used alongside recently identified HLA-C-restricted ones. The study, taken as a whole, reports: Totalled public TCR beta family frequency picked out people who carried CMV plus the relevant HLA.

Each CDR3 protein gets one entry after TCRdb re-called the reads with MiXCR. Of 310,000 or so distinct CDR3 sequences in the sample, about 25% were seen once. The germline V gene has CDR1 MNHNY and CDR2 SVGAGI (reference sequence). There are 18 residues in the CDR3. The V end lost 2 bases, the J end lost 8 bases, and 25 bases lay between the germline ends. This clonotype was counted a few times. Its cognate antigen is unknown. The sequence was obtained from a human donor in good health (CMV status not recorded). Some clones in this sample may be carry-over from other donors' samples. This material consisted of cultured PBMCs, taken from culture after CMV antigen stimulation. The rearrangement uses TRBV6-6 and TRBJ2-1; D is possibly TRBD1 (5 bases). The CDR3 region has the DNA TGTGCCAGCAGTTACCAGAGTCCAAACCGGCAGGGCGCAGATGAGCAGTTCTTC. It translates to CASSYQSPNRQGADEQFF.